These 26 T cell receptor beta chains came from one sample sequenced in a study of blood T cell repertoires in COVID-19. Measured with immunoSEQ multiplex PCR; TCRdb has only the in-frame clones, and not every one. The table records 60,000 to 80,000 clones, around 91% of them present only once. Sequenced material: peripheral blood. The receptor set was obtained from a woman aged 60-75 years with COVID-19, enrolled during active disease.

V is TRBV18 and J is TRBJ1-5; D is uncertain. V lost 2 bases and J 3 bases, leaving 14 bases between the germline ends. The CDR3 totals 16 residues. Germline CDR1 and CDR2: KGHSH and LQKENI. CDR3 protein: CASSPGYELFNQPQHF. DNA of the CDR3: TGTGCCAGCTCACCAGGGTACGAACTATTCAATCAGCCCCAGCATTTT.

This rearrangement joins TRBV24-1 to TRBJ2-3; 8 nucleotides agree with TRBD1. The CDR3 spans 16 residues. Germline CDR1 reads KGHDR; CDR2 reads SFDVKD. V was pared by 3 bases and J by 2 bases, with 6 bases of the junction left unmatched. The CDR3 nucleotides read TGTGCCACCAGTGATGAGGGACAGGAGAACACAGATACGCAGTATTTT. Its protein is CATSDEGQENTDTQYF.

The DNA for the CDR3 is TGCAGCGTTGATAGCTCGGACAGCGAATCGGTCGGCTATGGCTACACCTTC. Protein product: CSVDSSDSESVGYGYTF. The chain uses TRBV29-1 and TRBJ1-2; D might be TRBD1 (6 bases). Trimming took 3 bases from V and 4 from J, leaving 24 bases between them. Germline V gene lookup returns CDR1 SQVTM and CDR2 ANQGSEA. This CDR3 region has 17 residues.

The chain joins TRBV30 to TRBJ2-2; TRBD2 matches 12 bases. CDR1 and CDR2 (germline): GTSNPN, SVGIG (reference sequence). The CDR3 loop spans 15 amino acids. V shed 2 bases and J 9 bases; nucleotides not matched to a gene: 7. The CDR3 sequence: CAWSPWTSGIRELFF. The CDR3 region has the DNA TGTGCCTGGAGTCCATGGACTAGCGGGATTAGGGAGCTGTTTTTT.

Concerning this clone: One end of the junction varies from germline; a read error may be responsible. This CDR3 reads CASSPGGSHSYNGQFF. CDR3 nucleotide sequence: TGTGCCAGCAGCCCCGGCGGGAGCCACTCCTACAATGGGCAGTTCTTC. The chain joins TRBV11-2 to TRBJ2-1; 7 bases map to TRBD2. The CDR3 is made up of 16 amino acids. Germline-derived CDR1 and CDR2 are SGHAT and FQNNGV.

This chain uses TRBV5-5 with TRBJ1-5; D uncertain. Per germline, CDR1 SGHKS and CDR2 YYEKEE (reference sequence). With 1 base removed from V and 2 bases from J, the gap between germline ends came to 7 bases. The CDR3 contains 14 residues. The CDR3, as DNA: TGTGCCAGCAGCTTGCTCGGGGGCAATCAGCCCCAGCATTTT. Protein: CASSLLGGNQPQHF.

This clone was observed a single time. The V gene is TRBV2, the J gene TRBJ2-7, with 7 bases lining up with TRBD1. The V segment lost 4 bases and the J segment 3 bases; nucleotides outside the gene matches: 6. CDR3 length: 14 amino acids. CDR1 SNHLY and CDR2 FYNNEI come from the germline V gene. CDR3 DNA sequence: TGTGCCAGCAGTGGGATAGGGGGCGGCTACGAGCAGTACTTC. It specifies CASSGIGGGYEQYF.

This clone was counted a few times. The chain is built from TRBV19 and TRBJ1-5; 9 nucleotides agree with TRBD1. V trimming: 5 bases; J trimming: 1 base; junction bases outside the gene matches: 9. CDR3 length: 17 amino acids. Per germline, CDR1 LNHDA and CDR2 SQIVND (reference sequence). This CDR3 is CASSGGQGWVSNQPQHF. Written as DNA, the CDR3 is TGTGCCAGTAGTGGGGGACAGGGTTGGGTAAGCAATCAGCCCCAGCATTTT.

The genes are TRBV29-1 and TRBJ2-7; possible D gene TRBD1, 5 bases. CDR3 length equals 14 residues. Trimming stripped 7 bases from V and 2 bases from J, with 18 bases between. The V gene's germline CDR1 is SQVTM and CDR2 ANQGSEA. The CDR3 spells CSALQVTRPYEQYF. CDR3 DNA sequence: TGCAGCGCACTACAGGTCACGCGGCCCTACGAGCAGTACTTC.

CDR3 sequence reads: CAISELGSSEQYF. In DNA form, the CDR3 reads TGTGCCATCAGTGAACTAGGTTCGTCCGAGCAGTACTTC. The J gene is TRBJ2-7, the V gene TRBV10-3, with a weak D call TRBD2 (5 bases). The germline gives CDR1 ENHRY, CDR2 SYGVKD. There are 13 residues in the CDR3. Trimming shortened V by 3 bases and J by 6 bases, and 12 bases separated the two germline ends.

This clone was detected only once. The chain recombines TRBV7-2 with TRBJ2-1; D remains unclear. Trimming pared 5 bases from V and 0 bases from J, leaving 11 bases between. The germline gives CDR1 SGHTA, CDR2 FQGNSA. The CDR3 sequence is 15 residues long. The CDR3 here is CASSTYSISYNEQFF. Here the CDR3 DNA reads TGTGCCAGCAGCACCTACTCGATCTCCTACAATGAGCAGTTCTTC.

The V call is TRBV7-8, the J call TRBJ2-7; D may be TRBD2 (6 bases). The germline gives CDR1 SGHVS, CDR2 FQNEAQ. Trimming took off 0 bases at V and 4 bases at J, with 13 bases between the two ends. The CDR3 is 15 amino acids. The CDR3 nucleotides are TGTGCCAGCAGCTTAGCTCCGGGACTTTCTTACGAGCAGTACTTC. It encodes CASSLAPGLSYEQYF.

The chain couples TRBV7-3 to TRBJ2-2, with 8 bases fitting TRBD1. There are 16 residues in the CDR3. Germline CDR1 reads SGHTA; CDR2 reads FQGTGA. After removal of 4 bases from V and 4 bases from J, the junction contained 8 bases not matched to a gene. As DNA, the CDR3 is TGTGCCAGCAGCTACGCCAGGGGGCAGAGCACCGGGGAGCTGTTTTTT. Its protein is CASSYARGQSTGELFF.

The CDR3 is CASSVTQLAGGPGNEQFF. CDR3 in DNA: TGTGCCAGCAGCGTAACTCAATTAGCGGGAGGGCCTGGAAATGAGCAGTTCTTC. The chain has TRBV9 and TRBJ2-1, with TRBD2 matching 11 bases. The germline V gene has CDR1 SGDLS and CDR2 YYNGEE. J gave up 7 bases and V 1 base, and 13 bases lay outside the gene matches. This CDR3 region has 18 residues.

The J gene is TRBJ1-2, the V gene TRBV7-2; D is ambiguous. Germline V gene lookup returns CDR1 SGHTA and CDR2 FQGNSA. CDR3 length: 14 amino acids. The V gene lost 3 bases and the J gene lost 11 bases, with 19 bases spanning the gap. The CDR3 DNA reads TGTGCCAGCAGCTTCGGAAGGGCAGGACTCAGGTACACCTTC. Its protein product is CASSFGRAGLRYTF.

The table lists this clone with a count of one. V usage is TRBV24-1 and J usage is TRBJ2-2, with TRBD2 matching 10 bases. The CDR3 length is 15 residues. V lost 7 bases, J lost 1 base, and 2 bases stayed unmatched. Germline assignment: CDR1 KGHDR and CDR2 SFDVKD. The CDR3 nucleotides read TGTGCCACCAGGCGGACTAGCGGGAACACCGGGGAGCTGTTTTTT. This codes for CATRRTSGNTGELFF.

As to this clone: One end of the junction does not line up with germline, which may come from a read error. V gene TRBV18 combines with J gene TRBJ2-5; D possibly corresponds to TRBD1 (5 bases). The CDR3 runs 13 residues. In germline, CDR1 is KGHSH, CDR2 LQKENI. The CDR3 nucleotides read TGTGCCAACTCACCGGGCAGGGATGGGACCCAGTACTTC. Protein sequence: CANSPGRDGTQYF.

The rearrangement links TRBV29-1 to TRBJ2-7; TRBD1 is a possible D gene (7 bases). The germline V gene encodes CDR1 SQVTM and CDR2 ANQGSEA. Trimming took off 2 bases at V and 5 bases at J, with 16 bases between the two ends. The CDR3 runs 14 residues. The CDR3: CSVESDRDSNEQYF. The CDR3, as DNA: TGCAGCGTTGAAAGTGACAGGGACTCGAACGAGCAGTACTTC.

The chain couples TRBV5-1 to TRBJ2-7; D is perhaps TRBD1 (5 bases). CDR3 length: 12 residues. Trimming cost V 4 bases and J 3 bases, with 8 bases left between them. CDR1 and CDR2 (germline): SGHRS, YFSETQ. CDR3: CASSDSLYEQYF. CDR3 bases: TGCGCCAGCAGCGACAGTCTCTACGAGCAGTACTTC.

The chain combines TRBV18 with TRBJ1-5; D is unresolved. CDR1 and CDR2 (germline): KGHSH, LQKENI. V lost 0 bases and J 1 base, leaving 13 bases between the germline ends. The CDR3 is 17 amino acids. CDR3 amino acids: CASSPPAGGRSNQPQHF. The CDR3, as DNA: TGTGCCAGCTCACCACCGGCGGGAGGGAGAAGCAATCAGCCCCAGCATTTT.

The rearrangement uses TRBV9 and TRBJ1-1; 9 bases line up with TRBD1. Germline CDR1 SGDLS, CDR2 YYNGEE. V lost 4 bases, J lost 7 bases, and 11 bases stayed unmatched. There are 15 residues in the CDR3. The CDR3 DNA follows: TGTGCCAGCAGCCCCCTGACAGGGGGAGGCGGTGAAGCTTTCTTT. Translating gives CASSPLTGGGGEAFF. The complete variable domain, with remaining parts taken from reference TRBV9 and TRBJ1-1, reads DSGVTQTPKHLITATGQRVTLRCSPRSGDLSVYWYQQSLDQGLQFLIQYYNGEERAKGNILERFSAQQFPDLHSELNLSSLELGDSALYFCASSPLTGGGGEAFFGQGTRLTVV.

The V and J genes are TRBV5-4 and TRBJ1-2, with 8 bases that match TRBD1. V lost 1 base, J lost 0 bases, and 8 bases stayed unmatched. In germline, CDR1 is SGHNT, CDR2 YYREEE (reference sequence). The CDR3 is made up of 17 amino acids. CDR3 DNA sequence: TGTGCCAGCAGCTTGTCGCTGGACAGGGTATCTAACTATGGCTACACCTTC. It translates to CASSLSLDRVSNYGYTF.

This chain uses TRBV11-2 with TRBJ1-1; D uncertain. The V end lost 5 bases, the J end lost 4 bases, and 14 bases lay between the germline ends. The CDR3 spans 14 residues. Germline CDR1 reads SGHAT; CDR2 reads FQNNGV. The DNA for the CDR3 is TGTGCCAGCAGCCCCCTTAATGTGCGCACTGAAGCTTTCTTT. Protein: CASSPLNVRTEAFF.

The CDR3 region is CASSRTGDSPLHF. CDR3 nucleotides: TGTGCCAGCTCAAGGACAGGGGATTCACCCCTCCACTTT. This chain uses TRBV18 with TRBJ1-6; 9 nucleotides agree with TRBD1. Trimming at V came to 5 bases and at J to 8 bases, leaving 1 base not matched to a gene. This CDR3 has 13 amino acids. Germline V gene sequence: CDR1 KGHSH, CDR2 LQKENI.

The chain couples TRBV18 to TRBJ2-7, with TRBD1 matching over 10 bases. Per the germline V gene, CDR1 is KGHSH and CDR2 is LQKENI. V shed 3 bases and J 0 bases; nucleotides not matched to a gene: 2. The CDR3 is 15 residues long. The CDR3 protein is CASSPGQGSSYEQYF. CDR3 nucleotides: TGTGCCAGCTCACCGGGACAGGGGTCCTCCTACGAGCAGTACTTC.

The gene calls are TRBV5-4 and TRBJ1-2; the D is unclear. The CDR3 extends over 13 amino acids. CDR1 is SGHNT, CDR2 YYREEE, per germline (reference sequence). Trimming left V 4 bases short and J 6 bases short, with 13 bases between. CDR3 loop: CASSVNLADGYTF. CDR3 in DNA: TGTGCCAGCAGCGTGAATCTCGCAGATGGCTACACCTTC.